This T cell receptor beta chain was sequenced for a study of blood T cell repertoires in COVID-19. About the study: The United States, Italy and Spain supplied acute and convalescent COVID-19 samples. PBMCs, B-cell-depleted T cells, or T cells provided the cDNA or gDNA that made up the material.

Cohorts were assigned according to the clinical history that participants reported. In the study's own analysis: The assay estimated nucleated cells by amplifying reference gene primers. Only in-frame clones appear in the TCRdb table, and some are missing; sequencing was by immunoSEQ multiplex PCR. That table supplies the V and J calls and clone size; D and trimming were determined from the DNA. The table has 140,000 or so clones, 84% seen once. The TCR was taken from a woman under 30 who had been exposed to COVID-19. The material sequenced was PBMCs or T cells enriched from blood (not recorded which).

The CDR3, as DNA: TGTGCCAGCAGCCTCGGGACAGGGGGGGCTTATAGCAATCAGCCCCAGCATTTT. Protein sequence: CASSLGTGGAYSNQPQHF. This sequence joins TRBV28 and TRBJ1-5, with 11 bases that match TRBD1. Trimming at V came to 6 bases and at J to 0 bases, leaving 10 bases not matched to a gene. CDR3 length: 18 residues. CDR1 is MDHEN and CDR2 is SYDVKM in the germline V gene.